This TCR beta chain came from a study of cytomegalovirus exposure and HLA in healthy donors. Study at large: Unique TCRs from HLA-typed donors, 80 million to 90 million of them, were held in an early data release. For the approximately 420 genotyped donors, 81% fell within the Caucasian-associated ancestry cluster. Study-level points and caveats: Researchers reported in a later analysis that a missense DCLRE1C variant was tied to TCR beta V- and J-gene trimming.

Germline lookup yields CDR1 SGHDT and CDR2 YYEEEE. CDR3 size: 13 residues. Trimming cost V 4 bases and J 4 bases, with 9 bases left between them. To note about this clone: Its specificity is not known.

Researchers ran the PCR with 60 Vbeta and 13 Jbeta primers. Here immunoSEQ multiplex PCR was the method, and the copy in TCRdb shows in-frame clones only, minus some. The sample lists about 89,000 clones; 85% were seen once. Sequenced: PBMCs. The chain carries TRBV5-6 and TRBJ2-1; D is perhaps TRBD1 (5 bases). The receptor was isolated from a man between 35 and 55 years old in good health and CMV-seropositive. For the CDR3, the DNA is TGTGCCAGCAGCATGGACATTTACAATGAGCAGTTCTTC. Encoded protein: CASSMDIYNEQFF.